The 29 T cell receptor beta chains listed next were all sequenced from one sample in a study of molecular identifiers for immune sequencing clone quantification. TCRdb reprocessed the PCR reads with MiXCR, giving one entry per CDR3 protein. The sample includes approximately 100,000 distinct CDR3 sequences, roughly a third of them seen just once. The sequenced material came from naive CD8+ T cells from blood, with Jurkat cell RNA spiked in. Subset indicated: FACS-sorted CD8+CD4-CCR7+CD45RA+ naive T cells. The receptors originated from a human donor in good health. Some libraries in this study had Jurkat cell RNA spiked in.

The gene calls are TRBV19 and TRBJ1-1, with D hard to call. Germline loops: CDR1 LNHDA, CDR2 SQIVND (reference sequence). V dropped 6 bases and J dropped 4 bases, with 15 bases sitting between them. The CDR3 consists of 14 residues. The CDR3 DNA reads TGTGCCAGTAGCCCCTTCTGGAAGACCACTGAAGCTTTCTTT. Translation gives CASSPFWKTTEAFF. Supplemented by reference TRBV19 and TRBJ1-1, the full variable domain reads DGGITQSPKYLFRKEGQNVTLSCEQNLNHDAMYWYRQDPGQGLRLIYYSQIVNDFQKGDIAEGYSVSREKKESFPLTVTSAQKNPTAFYLCASSPFWKTTEAFFGQGTRLTVV.

V and J are TRBV6-1 and TRBJ2-2; D remains unclear. The CDR3 has 15 amino acids. The V and J ends lost 6 bases and 0 bases respectively, with 11 bases between them. CDR1 and CDR2 from the germline V gene are MNHNS and SASEGT. The CDR3 sequence: CASSTEHTNTGELFF. The CDR3 bases are TGTGCCAGCAGCACAGAACACACGAACACCGGGGAGCTGTTTTTT.

V and J are TRBV5-6 and TRBJ1-2; D unclear. The ends were cut back, 4 bases at V and 11 bases at J, with 24 bases in the middle. Germline V lookup: CDR1 SGHDT, CDR2 YYEEEE. The CDR3 is made up of 15 amino acids. Here the CDR3 DNA reads TGTGCCAGCAGCCCCGGCGATTTCCCATCTATTTGGTACACCTTC. The encoded protein is CASSPGDFPSIWYTF.

As regards this clonotype: This could be a read error, since a much larger clone is one nucleotide away. The chain joins TRBV24-1 to TRBJ2-2, with 7 bases that match TRBD1. This CDR3 contains 15 residues. Germline CDR1 KGHDR, CDR2 SFDVKD. Trimming took 6 bases from V and 1 from J; bases not matched to a gene: 4. Here the CDR3 reads CATSPGQENTGELFF. In nucleotides, the CDR3 is TGTGCCACCAGTCCCGGACAGGAGAACACCGGGGAGCTGTTTTTT.

The table lists this clonotype with a few counts. This rearrangement joins TRBV7-3 to TRBJ2-5; 9 bases map to TRBD2. CDR3 length equals 15 residues. Germline V CDR1 and CDR2: SGHTA, FQGTGA. V gave up 0 bases and J gave up 5 bases; unmatched junction bases: 4. CDR3 in DNA: TGTGCCAGCAGCTTAACTAGCGGGAGCCGGGAGACCCAGTACTTC. This sequence encodes CASSLTSGSRETQYF.

On this clonotype: Since a much larger clone is just one base distant, this may be a read error. J is TRBJ2-7 and V is TRBV5-1; TRBD2 aligns across 11 bases. Germline V gives CDR1 SGHRS, CDR2 YFSETQ. Trimming cost V 4 bases and J 4 bases; bases outside gene matches: 10. The CDR3 loop spans 16 amino acids. The CDR3 sequence is CASSAGLAANQYEQYF. CDR3 nucleotides: TGCGCCAGCAGCGCGGGACTAGCGGCCAATCAGTACGAGCAGTACTTC.

This clonotype was found many times. This chain links TRBV2 with TRBJ1-1; D is unclear. Per the germline V gene, CDR1 is SNHLY and CDR2 is FYNNEI. The CDR3 sequence is 14 residues long. Trimming left V 7 bases short and J 0 bases short, with 12 bases between. CDR3 region: CASIGPGVNTEAFF. CDR3 in DNA: TGTGCCAGCATCGGGCCGGGAGTGAACACTGAAGCTTTCTTT.

Note on this clonotype: A clone one base away is much larger, so this may be a read error. The gene calls are TRBV12-3 or TRBV12-4 and TRBJ2-2, with D possibly being TRBD1 or TRBD2 (5 bases each). The CDR3 covers 14 residues. CDR3 loop: CASRRYRNTGEQFF. In DNA, the CDR3 is TGTGCCAGCAGGAGATACAGGAACACCGGGGAGCAGTTTTTT.

V and J are TRBV9 and TRBJ2-7; tentatively, D is TRBD2 (6 bases). The V gene's germline CDR1 is SGDLS and CDR2 YYNGEE. Trimming shortened V by 4 bases and J by 4 bases, and 18 bases separated the two germline ends. The CDR3 has 15 residues. The CDR3 bases are TGTGCCAGCAGCCCTACTCTGACTAGTCAGTACGAGCAGTACTTC. The encoded protein is CASSPTLTSQYEQYF. Based on the CDR3 plus reference TRBV9 and TRBJ2-7, the full variable domain is DSGVTQTPKHLITATGQRVTLRCSPRSGDLSVYWYQQSLDQGLQFLIQYYNGEERAKGNILERFSAQQFPDLHSELNLSSLELGDSALYFCASSPTLTSQYEQYFGPGTRLTVT.

The chain carries TRBV29-1 and TRBJ2-1; D not certain. The CDR3 is made up of 16 amino acids. CDR1 is SQVTM and CDR2 is ANQGSEA in the germline V gene. The germline V and J ends were trimmed by 4 bases and 0 bases, with 16 bases remaining between them. The CDR3 DNA reads as TGCAGCGTTGGAGAAGGTGTCAGAAACTCCTACAATGAGCAGTTCTTC. Encoded protein: CSVGEGVRNSYNEQFF.

Comments on this clonotype: A much larger clone differs by one base, so this may be a read error. The chain uses TRBV29-1 and TRBJ2-3; 7 bases agree with TRBD1. From germline, CDR1 is SQVTM and CDR2 ANQGSEA. CDR3 length: 16 amino acids. CDR3 coding DNA: TGCAGCGTTGAAGGCGACCGGGACAGAAGCACAGATGCGCAGTATTTT. Translation gives CSVEGDRDRSTDAQYF.

This clonotype showed up many times. The V gene is TRBV20-1, the J gene TRBJ1-1; 8 nucleotides agree with TRBD1. The V gene's germline CDR1 is DFQATT and CDR2 SNEGSKA (reference sequence). J gave up 1 base and V 7 bases, and 2 bases lay outside the gene matches. This CDR3 region has 12 residues. CDR3 DNA: TGCAGTGAAGACAGGGGGAACACTGAAGCTTTCTTT. It yields the protein CSEDRGNTEAFF.

The chain couples TRBV20-1 to TRBJ2-7; possible D gene TRBD2, 6 bases. Looked up from germline, CDR1 is DFQATT and CDR2 is SNEGSKA (reference sequence). Trimming took 3 bases from V and 2 from J, leaving 11 bases between them. The CDR3 sequence is 13 residues long. The CDR3: CSARGGEAYEQYF. The CDR3 bases are TGCAGTGCTAGGGGGGGTGAAGCCTACGAGCAGTACTTC.

The chain couples TRBV9 to TRBJ1-5; tentatively, D is TRBD1 (5 bases). V was pared by 5 bases and J by 1 base, with 10 bases between. Germline CDR1 and CDR2: SGDLS and YYNGEE. The CDR3 consists of 14 residues. For the CDR3, the DNA is TGTGCCAGCAGTAAGGGGTTCAGCAATCAGCCCCAGCATTTT. Translating gives CASSKGFSNQPQHF.

The chain carries TRBV4-1 and TRBJ2-1; D is uncertain. The CDR3 covers 12 residues. The germline V gene has CDR1 MGHRA and CDR2 YSYEKL. V was pared by 1 base and J by 9 bases, with 7 bases between. This CDR3 reads CASSQGPSEQFF. The CDR3 coding sequence is TGCGCCAGCAGCCAAGGGCCTTCTGAGCAGTTCTTC.

In this sample, this clonotype turned up many times. V gene TRBV20-1 combines with J gene TRBJ2-7; no clear D gene. Germline V gives CDR1 DFQATT, CDR2 SNEGSKA (reference sequence). The CDR3 consists of 17 residues. V lost 4 bases and J lost 2, with 24 bases in between. CDR3 sequence reads: CSANRVLGAPGTYEQYF. The CDR3 coding sequence is TGCAGTGCTAATAGAGTTCTCGGAGCACCTGGAACCTACGAGCAGTACTTC.

The V and J genes are TRBV6-5 and TRBJ2-6; 7 nucleotides line up with TRBD1. CDR1 and CDR2 (germline): MNHEY, SVGAGI. V lost 10 bases to trimming and J lost 4 bases; unmatched junction nucleotides: 10. This CDR3 spans 15 amino acids. CDR3 in amino acids: CAIGTAGSGANVLTF. CDR3 DNA sequence: TGTGCCATCGGGACAGCCGGGTCGGGGGCCAACGTCCTGACTTTC.

Details on this clonotype: This may come from a read error, since a much larger clone is one base off. The chain recombines TRBV9 with TRBJ2-1; no firm D call. The germline V gene has CDR1 SGDLS and CDR2 YYNGEE. This CDR3 spans 12 amino acids. The CDR3 spells CTSSPGVNEQFF. The CDR3 DNA sequence: TGTACCAGCAGCCCTGGCGTGAATGAGCAGTTCTTC.

The chain has TRBV2 and TRBJ2-4, with a weak D call TRBD2 (5 bases). V dropped 4 bases and J dropped 8 bases, with 15 bases sitting between them. The CDR3 length is 14 residues. Germline-derived CDR1 and CDR2 are SNHLY and FYNNEI. CDR3 sequence (DNA): TGTGCCAGCAGTGCAATGGGGAGTCTTGACATTCAGTACTTC. Translating it yields CASSAMGSLDIQYF.

V is TRBV15 and J is TRBJ2-1; 10 bases match TRBD2. Germline V gene sequence: CDR1 LNHNV, CDR2 YYDKDF (reference sequence). The trim removed 0 bases at V and 9 bases at J, leaving 8 bases unmatched. The CDR3 covers 16 residues. CDR3: CATSRDLAGGVIEQFF. The DNA of the CDR3 is TGTGCCACCAGCAGAGACTTAGCGGGAGGCGTTATTGAGCAGTTCTTC.

On this clonotype: At one end, the junction sequence differs from germline, possibly due to a read error. The rearrangement joins TRBV5-3 to TRBJ2-7, with 9 nucleotides matching TRBD2. TRBV5-3 falls under the ORF class, with uncertain function. CDR3 length: 15 amino acids. In DNA form, the CDR3 reads TGTGCCAGCAGCTTAGCGGGAGCGCCCGCGTACGAGCAGTACTTC. Translated, it gives CASSLAGAPAYEQYF.

The chain joins TRBV7-9 to TRBJ2-3; no clear D. The germline V gene encodes CDR1 SEHNR and CDR2 FQNEAQ (reference sequence). The CDR3 spans 14 residues. Trimming cost V 3 bases and J 3 bases, with 10 bases left between them. CDR3 bases: TGTGCCAGCAGCTTGGTGCAGGATACAGATACGCAGTATTTT. Its translation: CASSLVQDTDTQYF.

About this clonotype: An end of the junction differs from the germline gene, which may be a read error. The V and J genes are TRBV12-5 and TRBJ1-1, with D unclear. The CDR3 is made up of 16 amino acids. The germline V gene encodes CDR1 LGHNT and CDR2 FRNRAP. CDR3 sequence (DNA): TGTGCTAGTGCCCCCCTAGGGCTAAACAGAAACACTAAAGCTTTCTTT. It is translated as CASAPLGLNRNTKAFF.

In regard to this clonotype: This may stem from a read error, because a much larger clone lies one nucleotide away. The rearrangement uses TRBV7-3 and TRBJ2-5; 9 nucleotides line up with TRBD1. The germline V gene has CDR1 SGHTA and CDR2 FQGTGA. The CDR3 covers 14 residues. The CDR3 sequence: CDSSKTGGGETQYF. In nucleotides, the CDR3 is TGTGACAGCAGCAAAACAGGGGGCGGAGAGACCCAGTACTTC.

In its sample, this clonotype was seen a few times. This rearrangement joins TRBV19 to TRBJ2-1; the D is unclear. The CDR3 contains 14 residues. The V and J ends lost 2 bases and 5 bases respectively, with 10 bases between them. Germline loops: CDR1 LNHDA, CDR2 SQIVND (reference sequence). CDR3 in DNA: TGTGCCAGTAGTATATTTATGGCCGACAATGAGCAGTTCTTC. This encodes CASSIFMADNEQFF.

This clonotype was seen ten or more times. This chain joins TRBV5-4 and TRBJ2-5, with 8 bases identical to TRBD2. The ends lost 4 bases at V and 3 bases at J; junction bases unmatched: 5. Looked up from germline, CDR1 is SGHNT and CDR2 is YYREEE (reference sequence). This CDR3 contains 14 residues. The CDR3 reads CASSSREGEETQYF. The CDR3 DNA sequence: TGTGCCAGCAGCAGCCGGGAGGGCGAAGAGACCCAGTACTTC.

On this clonotype: With a much larger clone just one base away, this may be a read error. The chain carries TRBV7-2 and TRBJ2-7; TRBD1 aligns across 7 bases. The CDR3 spans 14 residues. Germline V gives CDR1 SGHTA, CDR2 FQGNSA. Here the CDR3 DNA reads TGTGCCAGCAGCTACCGGGACAGCCCCTACGAGCAGCACTTC. Encoded protein: CASSYRDSPYEQHF.

As to this clonotype: One end of the junction does not line up with germline, which may come from a read error. The V call is TRBV16, the J call TRBJ1-2; D not certain. From germline, CDR1 is KGHSY and CDR2 FQNENV. The CDR3 is made up of 15 amino acids. CDR3 sequence reads: CASSQSHGLTPGYPF. The CDR3, as DNA: TGTGCCAGCAGCCAATCTCATGGTCTAACGCCTGGCTACCCCTTC.

CDR3 DNA sequence: TGTGCCAGCAGTGACCGGGCCTCTGCTTACGAGCAGTACTTC. Encoded protein: CASSDRASAYEQYF. V and J are TRBV6-5 and TRBJ2-7; no definite D call. The CDR3 is made up of 14 amino acids. The ends were cut back, 5 bases at V and 4 bases at J, with 15 bases in the middle. Looked up from germline, CDR1 is MNHEY and CDR2 is SVGAGI.